This TCR beta chain emerged from a study of OX40 agonist ivuxolimab in advanced cancers. On the study more broadly: Melanoma, hepatocellular carcinoma, head and neck or renal cell cancer occurred in dose-escalation patients.

With regard to this clone: The antigen remains undetermined.

Clones were sequenced by immunoSEQ multiplex PCR, and TCRdb holds only the in-frame ones, with some missing. The sample gives under 140,000 clones, around 90% of which show up once; 0.27% is in the top ten. Notes on the study in general: Expanded peripheral T cells had an undetermined antigen specificity.

Germline V gene sequence: CDR1 GTSNPN, CDR2 SVGIG (reference sequence). V lost 2 bases, J lost 1 base, and 4 bases stayed unmatched. This CDR3 comprises 14 residues. Sequenced here: CD4+ or CD8+ T cells sorted from blood, sampled in a trial of the OX40 agonist ivuxolimab. V is TRBV30 and J is TRBJ2-5; 7 bases are shared with TRBD2. This TCR was sampled from an adult with an advanced solid tumor such as melanoma, head and neck, liver or kidney cancer. The CDR3 loop reads CAWSSGVTQETQYF. In DNA, the CDR3 is TGTGCCTGGAGTAGCGGGGTTACCCAAGAGACCCAGTACTTC.